This T cell receptor (beta chain) was captured by sequencing in a study of T cells in Graves' hyperthyroidism and ophthalmopathy. Study at large: Peripheral blood draws took place at initial diagnosis, ahead of any treatment.

Researchers amplified the TCR beta CDR3 regions from RNA transcripts. In the first-round RT-PCR of the TCR CDR3, the HTBI primer set was used. In TCRdb, the multiplex PCR reads were re-called with MiXCR into one record per CDR3 protein. The sample includes a few hundred thousand distinct CDR3 sequences, 15% to 18% of them seen just once. Patients were excluded because of uncontrolled infection, other autoimmune disease, pregnancy or lactation. Used for diagnoses were clinical symptoms, serum thyroxine and TRAb, thyroid ultrasound and orbital computed tomography. The sample holds many counts of this clonotype. This sequence was found in a woman between 18 and 29 years old with Graves' hyperthyroidism that later progressed to Graves' ophthalmopathy. The source material was blood.

CDR3 loop: CASSVLDRVDTEAFF. The CDR3 DNA is TGTGCCAGCAGTGTCCTCGACAGGGTGGATACTGAAGCTTTCTTT. The V and J genes are TRBV6-1 and TRBJ1-1, with 7 bases aligning to TRBD1. Unmatched junction bases numbered 10, after V lost 4 bases and J lost 5 bases. Germline CDR1 is MNHNS and CDR2 is SASEGT. The length of the CDR3 is 15 residues.